What follows describes a single T cell receptor beta chain. In the original analysis: Using reference gene primer amplification, nucleated cell counts were estimated. Repertoires were generated with immunoSEQ multiplex PCR, while TCRdb's copy carries only in-frame clones and drops some. V and J calls and clone size are those listed in that table; D and trimming were worked out from the DNA. This table has roughly 60,000 clones, 75% to 90% appearing once. These data originate in a study of blood T cell repertoires in COVID-19. On the study more broadly: Samples of COVID-19 (acute and convalescent) were obtained from the United States, Italy and Spain. PBMCs, B-cell-depleted T cells, or T cells were the source of the cDNA or gDNA that made up the material.

Germline CDR1 reads MNHEY; CDR2 reads SVGAGI. Trimming cost V 2 bases and J 3 bases; bases outside gene matches: 6. The CDR3 has 16 amino acids. The TCR comes from an elderly man with acute or convalescent COVID-19. The J gene is TRBJ2-5, the V gene TRBV6-5; TRBD2 matches 10 bases. The sample was peripheral blood. CDR3 bases: TGTGCCAGCAGTTACGGGTTAGCGGGGGGTGAAGAGACCCAGTACTTC. Translated: CASSYGLAGGEETQYF.